The clone carrying this TCR beta chain was detected only a few times. Generated by immunoSEQ multiplex PCR, the TCRdb table keeps only in-frame clones and is missing some. The repertoire includes tens of thousands of clones, less than 90% of them detected once, and approximately 8% sits in the top ten. This sample is part of a study of OX40 agonist ivuxolimab in advanced cancers. This CDR3 spans 14 amino acids. Germline assignment: CDR1 MNHNY and CDR2 SVGAGI (reference sequence). The ends were cut back, 7 bases at V and 5 bases at J, with 17 bases in the middle. This chain connects TRBV6-6 to TRBJ1-1; D is unresolved. Material: CD4+ or CD8+ T cells sorted from blood, obtained in a trial of the OX40 agonist ivuxolimab. The sequence was obtained from an adult with an advanced solid tumor such as melanoma, head and neck, liver or kidney cancer. The DNA for the CDR3 is TGTGCCAGCATCCCCCCCGGGTTAAGGACTGAAGCTTTCTTT. Residues: CASIPPGLRTEAFF.